The clone carrying this T cell receptor (beta chain) was detected ten times or more. The antigen remains undetermined. TCRdb re-analyzed the PCR reads through MiXCR. The sample contains 25,000 to 35,000 clones, more than 20% of which appear only once. The sample belongs to a study of metastatic and nonmetastatic thyroid tumors. Study-wide results and caveats: Reported TCR beta diversity, measured in blood and tumor, was significantly higher for malignant thyroid tumors than for benign nodules.

Patients had received no treatment of any kind before thyroid surgery. This TCR was recovered from a female donor with papillary thyroid cancer or a benign thyroid nodule (not recorded which). Some clones in this sample may be carry-over from other donors' samples. The sample taken for sequencing was blood.

CDR3 in DNA: TGCAGTGCTAGAGAGGGGAGGGGGGGTTACACAGATACGCAGTATTTT. Protein sequence: CSAREGRGGYTDTQYF. The gene calls are TRBV20-1 and TRBJ2-3, with D perhaps matching TRBD2 (7 bases). The CDR3 length is 16 residues. The germline V and J ends were trimmed by 0 bases and 2 bases, with 15 bases remaining between them. CDR1 is DFQATT and CDR2 is SNEGSKA in the germline V gene (reference sequence).